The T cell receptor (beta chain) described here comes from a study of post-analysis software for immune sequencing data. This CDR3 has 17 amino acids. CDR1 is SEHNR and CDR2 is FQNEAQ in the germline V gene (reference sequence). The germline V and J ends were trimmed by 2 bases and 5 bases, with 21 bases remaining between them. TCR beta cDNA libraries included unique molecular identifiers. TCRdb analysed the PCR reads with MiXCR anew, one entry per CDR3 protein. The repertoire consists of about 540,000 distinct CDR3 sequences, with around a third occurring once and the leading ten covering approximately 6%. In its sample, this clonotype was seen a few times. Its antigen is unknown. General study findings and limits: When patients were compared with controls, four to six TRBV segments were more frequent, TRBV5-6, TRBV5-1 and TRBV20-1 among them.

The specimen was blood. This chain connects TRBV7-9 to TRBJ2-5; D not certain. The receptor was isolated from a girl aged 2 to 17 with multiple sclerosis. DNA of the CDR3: TGTGCCAGCAGCTTATCTCCTAGGGCCATCGGTTATGAGACCCAGTACTTC. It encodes CASSLSPRAIGYETQYF. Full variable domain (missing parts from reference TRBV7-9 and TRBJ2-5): DTGVSQNPRHKITKRGQNVTFRCDPISEHNRLYWYRQTLGQGPEFLTYFQNEAQLEKSRLLSDRFSAERPKGSFSTLEIQRTEQGDSAMYLCASSLSPRAIGYETQYFGPGTRLLVL.